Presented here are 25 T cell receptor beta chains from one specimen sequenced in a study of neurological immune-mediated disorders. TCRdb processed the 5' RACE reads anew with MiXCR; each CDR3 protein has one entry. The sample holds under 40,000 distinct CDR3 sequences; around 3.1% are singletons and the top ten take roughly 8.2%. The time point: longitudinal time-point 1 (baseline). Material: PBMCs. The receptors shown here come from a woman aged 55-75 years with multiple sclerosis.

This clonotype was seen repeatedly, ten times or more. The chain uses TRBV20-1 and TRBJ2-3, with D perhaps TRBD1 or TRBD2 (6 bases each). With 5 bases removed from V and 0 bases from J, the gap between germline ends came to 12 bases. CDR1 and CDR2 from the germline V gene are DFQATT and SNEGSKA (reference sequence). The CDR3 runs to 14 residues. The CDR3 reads CSAFTGTSTDTQYF. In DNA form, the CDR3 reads TGCAGTGCTTTCACAGGGACTAGCACAGATACGCAGTATTTT.

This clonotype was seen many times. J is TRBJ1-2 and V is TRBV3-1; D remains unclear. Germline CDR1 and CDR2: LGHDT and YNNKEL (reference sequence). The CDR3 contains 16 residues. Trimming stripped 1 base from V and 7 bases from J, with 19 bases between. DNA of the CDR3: TGTGCCAGCAGCCAAGGCCCCCGATCGGACCTCCTTGGCTACACCTTC. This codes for CASSQGPRSDLLGYTF.

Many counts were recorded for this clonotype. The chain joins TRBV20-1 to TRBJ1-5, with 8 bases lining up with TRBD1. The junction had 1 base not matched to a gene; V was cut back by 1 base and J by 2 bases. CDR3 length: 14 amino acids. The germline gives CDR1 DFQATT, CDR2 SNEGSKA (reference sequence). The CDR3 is CSARVTGGNQPQHF. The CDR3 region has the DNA TGCAGTGCTAGAGTGACAGGGGGCAATCAGCCCCAGCATTTT.

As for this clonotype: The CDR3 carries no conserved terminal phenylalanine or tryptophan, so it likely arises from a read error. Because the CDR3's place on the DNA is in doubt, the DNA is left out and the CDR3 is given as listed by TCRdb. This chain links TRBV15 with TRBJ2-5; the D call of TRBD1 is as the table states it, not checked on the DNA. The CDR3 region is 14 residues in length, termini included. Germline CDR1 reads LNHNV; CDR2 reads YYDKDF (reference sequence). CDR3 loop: CATRVSDSQETKYV.

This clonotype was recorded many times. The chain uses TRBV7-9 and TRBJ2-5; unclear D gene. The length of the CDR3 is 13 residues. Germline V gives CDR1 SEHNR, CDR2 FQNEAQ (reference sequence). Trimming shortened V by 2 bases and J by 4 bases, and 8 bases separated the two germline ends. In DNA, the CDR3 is TGTGCCAGCAGCTTATCACGAGCAGAGACCCAGTACTTC. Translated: CASSLSRAETQYF.

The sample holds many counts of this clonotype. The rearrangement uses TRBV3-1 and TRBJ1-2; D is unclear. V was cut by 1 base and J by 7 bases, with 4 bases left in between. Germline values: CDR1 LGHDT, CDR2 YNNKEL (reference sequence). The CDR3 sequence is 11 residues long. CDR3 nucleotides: TGTGCCAGCAGCCAAGGTAGTGGCTACACCTTC. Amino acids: CASSQGSGYTF.

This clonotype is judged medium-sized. CDR3 nucleotides: TGTGCCAGCAGTGAGGGACAGGGGGTCTCTGAAGCTTTCTTT. It specifies CASSEGQGVSEAFF. The chain has TRBV6-4 and TRBJ1-1, with 11 bases identical to TRBD1. Germline CDR1 MRHNA, CDR2 SNTAGT. This CDR3 has 14 residues. Unmatched junction bases numbered 3, after V lost 3 bases and J lost 6 bases.

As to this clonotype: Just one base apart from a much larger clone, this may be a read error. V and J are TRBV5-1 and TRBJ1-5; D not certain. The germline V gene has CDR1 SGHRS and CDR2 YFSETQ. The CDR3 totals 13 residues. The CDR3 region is CASSLRWDQPQNF. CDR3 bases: TGCGCCAGCAGCTTGAGATGGGATCAGCCCCAGAATTTT.

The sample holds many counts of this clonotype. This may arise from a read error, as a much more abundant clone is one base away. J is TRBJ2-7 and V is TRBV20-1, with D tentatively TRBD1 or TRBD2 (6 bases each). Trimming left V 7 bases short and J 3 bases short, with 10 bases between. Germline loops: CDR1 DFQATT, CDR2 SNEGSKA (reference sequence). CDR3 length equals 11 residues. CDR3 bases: TGCAGTGAAAAGGGGGGCTACGAGCAGTACTTC. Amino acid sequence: CSEKGGYEQYF.

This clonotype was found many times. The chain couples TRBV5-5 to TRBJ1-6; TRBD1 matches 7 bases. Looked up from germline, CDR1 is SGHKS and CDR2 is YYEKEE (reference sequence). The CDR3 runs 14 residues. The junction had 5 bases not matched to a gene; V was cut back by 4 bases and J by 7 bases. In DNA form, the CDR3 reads TGTGCCAGCAGCGGGGGACAGCTGAATTCACCCCTCCACTTT. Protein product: CASSGGQLNSPLHF.

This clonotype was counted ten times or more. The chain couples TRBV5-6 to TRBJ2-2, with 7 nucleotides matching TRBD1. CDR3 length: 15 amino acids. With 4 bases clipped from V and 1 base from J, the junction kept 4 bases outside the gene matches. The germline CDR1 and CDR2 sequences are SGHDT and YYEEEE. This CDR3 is CASSQDRMNTGELFF. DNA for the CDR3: TGTGCCAGCAGCCAGGACAGGATGAACACCGGGGAGCTGTTTTTT. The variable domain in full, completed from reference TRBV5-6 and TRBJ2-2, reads DAGVTQSPTHLIKTRGQQVTLRCSPKSGHDTVSWYQQALGQGPQFIFQYYEEEERQRGNFPDRFSGHQFPNYSSELNVNALLLGDSALYLCASSQDRMNTGELFFGEGSRLTVL.

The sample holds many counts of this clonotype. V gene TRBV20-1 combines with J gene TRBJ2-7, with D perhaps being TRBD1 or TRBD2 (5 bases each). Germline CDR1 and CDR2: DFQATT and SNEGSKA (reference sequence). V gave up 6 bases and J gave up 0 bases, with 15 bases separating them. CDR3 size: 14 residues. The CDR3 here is CSAPGRKISYEQYF. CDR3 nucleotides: TGCAGTGCCCCGGGACGCAAGATCTCCTACGAGCAGTACTTC.

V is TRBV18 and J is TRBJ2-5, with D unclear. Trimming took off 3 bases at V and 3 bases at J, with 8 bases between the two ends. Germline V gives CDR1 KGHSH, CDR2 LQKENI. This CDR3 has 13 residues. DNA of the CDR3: TGTGCCAGCTCACCCCTAGGAGAAGAGACCCAGTACTTC. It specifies CASSPLGEETQYF.

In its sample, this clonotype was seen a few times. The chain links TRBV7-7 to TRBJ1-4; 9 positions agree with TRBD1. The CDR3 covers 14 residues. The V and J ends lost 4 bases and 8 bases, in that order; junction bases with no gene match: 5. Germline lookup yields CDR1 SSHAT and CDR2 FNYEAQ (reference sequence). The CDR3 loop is CASSSGQGEEKLFF. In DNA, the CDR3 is TGTGCCAGCAGCTCGGGACAGGGCGAGGAAAAACTGTTTTTT. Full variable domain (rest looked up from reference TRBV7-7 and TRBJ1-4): GAGVSQSPRYKVTKRGQDVTLRCDPISSHATLYWYQQALGQGPEFLTYFNYEAQPDKSGLPSDRFSAERPEGSISTLTIQRTEQRDSAMYRCASSSGQGEEKLFFGSGTQLSVL.

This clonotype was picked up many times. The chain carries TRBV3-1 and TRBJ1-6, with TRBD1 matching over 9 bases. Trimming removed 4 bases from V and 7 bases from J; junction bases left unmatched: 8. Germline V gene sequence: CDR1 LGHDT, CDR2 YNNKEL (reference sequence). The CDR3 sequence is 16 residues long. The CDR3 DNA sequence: TGTGCCAGCAGCCCCCGTGACAGGGGGGAGAATTCACCCCTCCACTTT. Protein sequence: CASSPRDRGENSPLHF.

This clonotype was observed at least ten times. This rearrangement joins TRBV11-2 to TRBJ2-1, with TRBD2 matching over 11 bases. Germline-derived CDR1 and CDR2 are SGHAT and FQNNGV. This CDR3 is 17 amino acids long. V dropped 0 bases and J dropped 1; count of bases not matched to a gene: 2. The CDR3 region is CASSLDRTSGSYNEQFF. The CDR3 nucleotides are TGTGCCAGCAGCTTAGATCGGACTAGCGGGTCCTACAATGAGCAGTTCTTC.

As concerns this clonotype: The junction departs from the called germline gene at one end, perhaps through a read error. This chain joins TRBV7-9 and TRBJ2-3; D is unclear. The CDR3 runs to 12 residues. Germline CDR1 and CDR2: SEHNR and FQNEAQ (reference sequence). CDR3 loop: CDSSTNTDTQYF. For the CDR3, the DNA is TGTGACAGCAGCACGAACACAGATACGCAGTATTTT. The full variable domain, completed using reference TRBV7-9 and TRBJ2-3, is DTGVSQNPRHKITKRGQNVTFRCDPISEHNRLYWYRQTLGQGPEFLTYFQNEAQLEKSRLLSDRFSAERPKGSFSTLEIQRTEQGDSAMYLCDSSTNTDTQYFGPGTRLTVL.

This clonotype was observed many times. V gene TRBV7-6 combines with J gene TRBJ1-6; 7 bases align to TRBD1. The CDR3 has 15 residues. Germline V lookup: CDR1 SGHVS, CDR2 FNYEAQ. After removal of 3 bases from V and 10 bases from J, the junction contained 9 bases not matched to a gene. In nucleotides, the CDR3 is TGTGCCAGCAGCTTTGGGCCAACAGGGGAGTCACCCCTCCACTTT. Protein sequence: CASSFGPTGESPLHF.

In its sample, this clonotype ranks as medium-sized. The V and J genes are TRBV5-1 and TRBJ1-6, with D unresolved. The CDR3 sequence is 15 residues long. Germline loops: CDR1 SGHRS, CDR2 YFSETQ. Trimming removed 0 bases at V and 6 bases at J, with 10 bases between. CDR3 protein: CASSLDGGFNSPLHF. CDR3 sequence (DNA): TGCGCCAGCAGCTTGGATGGAGGATTTAATTCACCCCTCCACTTT.

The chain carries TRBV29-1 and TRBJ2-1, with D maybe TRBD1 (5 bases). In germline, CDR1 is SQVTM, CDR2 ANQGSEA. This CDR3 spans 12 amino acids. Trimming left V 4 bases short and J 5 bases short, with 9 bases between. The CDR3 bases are TGCAGCGTTGGCAGGGCGGACAATGAGCAGTTCTTC. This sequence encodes CSVGRADNEQFF.

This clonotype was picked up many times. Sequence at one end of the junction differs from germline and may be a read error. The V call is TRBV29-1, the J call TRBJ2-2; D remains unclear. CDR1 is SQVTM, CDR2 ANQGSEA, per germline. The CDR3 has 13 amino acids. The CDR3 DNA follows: TGCAGCGTCGAAGGGCTGAACACCGGGGAGCTGTTTTTT. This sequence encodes CSVEGLNTGELFF.

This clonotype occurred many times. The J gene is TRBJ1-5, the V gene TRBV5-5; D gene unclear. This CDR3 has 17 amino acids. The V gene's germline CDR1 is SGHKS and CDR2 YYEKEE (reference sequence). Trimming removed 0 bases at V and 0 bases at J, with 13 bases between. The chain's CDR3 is CASSLAGGLYSNQPQHF. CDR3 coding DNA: TGTGCCAGCAGCTTGGCTGGTGGGCTCTATAGCAATCAGCCCCAGCATTTT.

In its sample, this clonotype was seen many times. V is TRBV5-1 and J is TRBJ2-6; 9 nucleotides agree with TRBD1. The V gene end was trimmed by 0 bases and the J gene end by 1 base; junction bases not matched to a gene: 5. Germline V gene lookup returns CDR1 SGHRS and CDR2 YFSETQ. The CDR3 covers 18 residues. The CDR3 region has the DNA TGCGCCAGCAGCTTGGTCGCGACAGGGGGATCTGGGGCCAACGTCCTGACTTTC. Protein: CASSLVATGGSGANVLTF.

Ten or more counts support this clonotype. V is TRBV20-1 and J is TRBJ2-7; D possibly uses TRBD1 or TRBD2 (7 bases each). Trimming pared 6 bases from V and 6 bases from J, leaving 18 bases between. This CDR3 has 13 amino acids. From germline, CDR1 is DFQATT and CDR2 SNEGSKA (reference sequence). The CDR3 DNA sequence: TGCAGTGCCGAGACAGGGAGGGCCTCCGAGCAGTACTTC. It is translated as CSAETGRASEQYF.

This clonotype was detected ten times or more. The CDR3 DNA sequence: TGCGCCAGCAGTGAGTCGGTGACTAGCAAGGAGACCCAGTACTTC. It specifies CASSESVTSKETQYF. This chain links TRBV10-2 with TRBJ2-5; 7 nucleotides match TRBD2. From germline, CDR1 is WSHSY and CDR2 SAAADI. With 0 bases clipped from V and 5 bases from J, the junction kept 6 bases outside the gene matches. The CDR3 has 15 amino acids.